This TCR beta chain was captured by sequencing in a study of blood T cell repertoires in COVID-19. At the level of the study: Acute-phase and convalescent COVID-19 samples originated in the United States, Italy and Spain.

Per germline, CDR1 SGHAT and CDR2 FQNNGV. The CDR3 is 15 residues long. V shed 5 bases, J shed 1 base, and the junction held 5 bases outside the gene matches. Data came from immunoSEQ multiplex PCR; TCRdb stores just in-frame clones and leaves some out. This table holds 85,000 to 130,000 clones, approximately 91% found once. This chain joins TRBV11-2 and TRBJ2-3, with 8 bases that match TRBD1. The source material was peripheral blood. The origin of this receptor is a human donor in a cohort sampled during active COVID-19. The CDR3 loop is CASSLSGGRTDTQYF. CDR3 DNA sequence: TGTGCCAGCAGCCTTTCAGGGGGCCGCACAGATACGCAGTATTTT. Based on the CDR3 plus reference TRBV11-2 and TRBJ2-3, the full variable domain is EAGVAQSPRYKIIEKRQSVAFWCNPISGHATLYWYQQILGQGPKLLIQFQNNGVVDDSQLPKDRFSAERLKGVDSTLKIQPAKLEDSAVYLCASSLSGGRTDTQYFGPGTRLTVL.